This T cell receptor beta chain was captured in a study of CD8 T cells in ankylosing spondylitis (dated by TCRdb to between 2016 and 2019). Some background on the complete study: T cell receptor beta repertoires were profiled in healthy donors and ankylosing spondylitis patients so that disease-linked TCR variants could be found. Peripheral blood samples were taken, and synovial fluid was additionally collected from ankylosing spondylitis patients. In total, the full study cohort was made up of about 110 healthy donors and 25 ankylosing spondylitis patients.

Findings and caveats that apply to the study as a whole: A TCR beta motif of eight highly homologous amino acid variants appeared characteristic of blood from ankylosing spondylitis patients. Significant enrichment of the disease-linked clones was reported in matched synovial fluid samples from ankylosing spondylitis patients. In peripheral blood, the disease-linked clones were found at relatively low frequencies and had a CD8+ phenotype. Some motif variants had previously been reported in the synovial fluid and blood of reactive arthritis patients, which suggests shared mechanisms of disease initiation.

Sequencing instrument: Illumina HiSeq 2500. Quantitative 5'-RACE with molecular barcodes was the method used to prepare the TCR beta libraries. Concerning the study's data processing: To identify disease-linked TCR variants, a new computational method was used, one built on a probabilistic model of VDJ rearrangement. The raw public reads went through TCRdb reprocessing: fastp at Q25, MiXCR clone calling, in-frame beta chains kept. Entries are consolidated by CDR3 protein sequence, retaining the most common genes and DNA. TCRdb, rather than the study authors, made the V and J calls. In all, the sample holds 200,000 or so distinct CDR3 sequences, and about an eighth of those were seen once. 11% of the sample is in the top ten clones. This clonotype was seen ten or more times. Its antigen is unknown. The record has no base qualities; no much larger clone is one base away. The origin of this receptor is a female donor with ankylosing spondylitis or in good health (not recorded which). Sequenced sample: blood, either unsorted or a sorted T cell fraction (not recorded which).

The CDR3 amino acid sequence is: CASSLGVGTGNTIYF. The nucleotide sequence reads as follows: TGTGCCAGCAGCTTAGGTGTGGGGACAGGAAACACCATATATTTT. The rearrangement joined TRBV7-8 to TRBJ1-3, with TRBD1 as a weak D call on 6 bases. The CDR3 covers 15 residues, taking in both the cysteine and the phenylalanine. Only CDR3 DNA is held: 45 bases, read in frame from base 1. A distance of 11 bases separates the germline ends of V and J, which lose 1 base and 4 bases respectively. CDR1 and CDR2 (SGHVS, FQNEAQ) derive from the germline V gene.